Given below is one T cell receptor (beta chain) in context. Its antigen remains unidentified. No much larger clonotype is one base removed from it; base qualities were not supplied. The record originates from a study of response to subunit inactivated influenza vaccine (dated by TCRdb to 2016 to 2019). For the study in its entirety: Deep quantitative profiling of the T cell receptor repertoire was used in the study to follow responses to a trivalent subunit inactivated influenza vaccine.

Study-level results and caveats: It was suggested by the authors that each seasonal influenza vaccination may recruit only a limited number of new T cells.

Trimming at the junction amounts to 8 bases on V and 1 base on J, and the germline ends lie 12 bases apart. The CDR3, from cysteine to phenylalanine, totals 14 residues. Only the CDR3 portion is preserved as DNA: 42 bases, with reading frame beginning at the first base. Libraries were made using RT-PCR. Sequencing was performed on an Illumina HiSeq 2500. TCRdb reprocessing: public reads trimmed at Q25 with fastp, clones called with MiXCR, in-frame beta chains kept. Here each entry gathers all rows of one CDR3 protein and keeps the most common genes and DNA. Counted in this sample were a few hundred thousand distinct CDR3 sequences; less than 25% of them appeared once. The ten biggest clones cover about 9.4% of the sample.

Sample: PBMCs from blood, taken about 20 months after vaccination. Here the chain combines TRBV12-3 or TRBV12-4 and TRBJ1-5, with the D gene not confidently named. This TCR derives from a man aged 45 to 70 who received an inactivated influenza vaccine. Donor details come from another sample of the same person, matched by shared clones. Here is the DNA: TGTGCCAGCTGTGATTGGAGGAGCAATCAGCCCCAGCATTTT. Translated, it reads CASCDWRSNQPQHF.